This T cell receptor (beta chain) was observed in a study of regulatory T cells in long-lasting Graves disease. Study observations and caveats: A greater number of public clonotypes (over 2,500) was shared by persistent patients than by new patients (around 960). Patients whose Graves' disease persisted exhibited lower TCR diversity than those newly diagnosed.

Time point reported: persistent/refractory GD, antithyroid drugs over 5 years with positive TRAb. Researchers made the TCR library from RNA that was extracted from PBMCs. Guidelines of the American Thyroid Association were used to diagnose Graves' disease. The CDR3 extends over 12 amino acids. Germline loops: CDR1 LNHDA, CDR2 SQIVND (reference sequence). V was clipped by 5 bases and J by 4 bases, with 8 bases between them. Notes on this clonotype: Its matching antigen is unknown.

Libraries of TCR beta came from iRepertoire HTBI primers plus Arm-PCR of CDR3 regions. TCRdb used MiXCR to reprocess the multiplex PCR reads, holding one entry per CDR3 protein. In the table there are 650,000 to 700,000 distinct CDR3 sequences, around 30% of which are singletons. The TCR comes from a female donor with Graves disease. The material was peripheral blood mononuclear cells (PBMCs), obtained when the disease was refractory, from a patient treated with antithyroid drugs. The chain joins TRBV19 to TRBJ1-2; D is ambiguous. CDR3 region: CASSWQFYGYTF. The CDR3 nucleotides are TGTGCCAGTAGTTGGCAATTCTATGGCTACACCTTC. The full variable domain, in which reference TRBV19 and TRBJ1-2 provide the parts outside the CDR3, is DGGITQSPKYLFRKEGQNVTLSCEQNLNHDAMYWYRQDPGQGLRLIYYSQIVNDFQKGDIAEGYSVSREKKESFPLTVTSAQKNPTAFYLCASSWQFYGYTFGSGTRLTVV.